The TCR beta chain under discussion was sequenced for a study of cytomegalovirus exposure and HLA in healthy donors. Findings and caveats of the study: A likely sequencing artifact accounted for one observed cluster of highly shared sequence variants.

PCR was performed using 60 Vbeta and 13 Jbeta primers. Libraries were prepared by immunoSEQ multiplex PCR; TCRdb keeps only in-frame clonotypes and omits some of them. The data show 150,000 to 200,000 clones, 9.5% to 15% seen once. This CDR3 spans 15 amino acids. The germline gives CDR1 SNHLY, CDR2 FYNNEI. The germline V and J ends were trimmed by 7 bases and 0 bases, with 15 bases remaining between them. This clone was counted a few times. Its cognate antigen is unknown. The chain uses TRBV2 and TRBJ1-1, with D possibly TRBD1 on 5 matching bases. Sequencing used PBMCs. The sequence derives from a man in his forties or fifties in good health and CMV-seropositive. CDR3 amino acids: CASTPPQVMNTEAFF. Written as DNA, the CDR3 is TGTGCCAGCACCCCACCACAGGTCATGAACACTGAAGCTTTCTTT.